The 11 T cell receptor beta chains below all came from one sample that was sequenced in a study of T cells in Graves' hyperthyroidism and ophthalmopathy. RNA transcripts were the template for amplifying TCR beta CDR3 regions. The primer set for the first-round RT-PCR of the TCR CDR3 was HTBI. TCRdb re-derived calls from the multiplex PCR reads in MiXCR, one entry per CDR3 protein. Of roughly 180,000 distinct CDR3 sequences listed, about a tenth are singletons. Sequencing was done on a sample of blood. The source of these receptors is a young woman with Graves' hyperthyroidism that later progressed to Graves' ophthalmopathy.

This clonotype was seen ten or more times. The chain is built from TRBV6-1 and TRBJ2-1; TRBD2 matches 8 bases. Per germline, CDR1 MNHNS and CDR2 SASEGT. Germline trimming cut 6 bases from V and 6 bases from J; bases unmatched to any gene: 10. CDR3 length: 15 residues. DNA of the CDR3: TGTGCCAGCAGCCTTCCGGCGGGAGGCCTCAATGAGCAGTTCTTC. Protein product: CASSLPAGGLNEQFF.

This clonotype appeared many times. This chain uses TRBV20-1 with TRBJ2-5; TRBD2 agrees at 9 bases. Germline CDR1 and CDR2: DFQATT and SNEGSKA (reference sequence). V dropped 0 bases and J dropped 5; count of bases not matched to a gene: 7. This CDR3 spans 15 amino acids. CDR3 coding DNA: TGCAGTGCTAGAGATGCGACTAGCGGACGGGAGACCCAGTACTTC. Amino acids: CSARDATSGRETQYF.

This clonotype occurred many times. The genes are TRBV28 and TRBJ1-2, with D perhaps matching TRBD1 (5 bases). Germline V gene data show CDR1 as MDHEN and CDR2 as SYDVKM. V gave up 0 bases and J gave up 7 bases, with 18 bases separating them. CDR3 length: 16 residues. In nucleotides, the CDR3 is TGTGCCAGCAGTTTATGGACAGTTGGGGAGTACTTTGGCTACACCTTC. Translation gives CASSLWTVGEYFGYTF.

This clonotype was picked up many times. The chain employs TRBV30 and TRBJ1-1; the match to TRBD1 covers 7 bases. CDR1 GTSNPN and CDR2 SVGIG come from the germline V gene (reference sequence). The CDR3 is made up of 15 amino acids. After removal of 4 bases from V and 3 bases from J, the junction contained 11 bases not matched to a gene. The chain's CDR3 is CAWKPGGDYHTEAFF. The CDR3 DNA reads as TGTGCCTGGAAACCAGGGGGGGATTATCACACTGAAGCTTTCTTT.

This chain connects TRBV14 to TRBJ2-5; no definite D call. V lost 1 base and J lost 2, with 14 bases in between. Per germline, CDR1 SGHDN and CDR2 FVKESK. This CDR3 is built from 16 residues. The CDR3 is CASSQARVSRQETQYF. CDR3 sequence (DNA): TGTGCCAGCAGCCAAGCCCGGGTTTCAAGGCAAGAGACCCAGTACTTC.

This clonotype was seen at least ten times. The chain is built from TRBV7-2 and TRBJ2-2, with D tentatively TRBD1 (6 bases). Germline V gives CDR1 SGHTA, CDR2 FQGNSA. The CDR3 is 16 residues long. Deletions cut 6 bases from V and 0 bases from J, with 14 bases between. CDR3 DNA sequence: TGTGCCAGCAGAAGGCACGGGACACCGAACACCGGGGAGCTGTTTTTT. This gives the protein CASRRHGTPNTGELFF.

This clonotype was counted a few times. The CDR3 DNA reads as TGCGCCAGCAGCCACCCCGGGCAGGTGATCTACGAGCAGTACTTC. This sequence encodes CASSHPGQVIYEQYF. The genes are TRBV4-1 and TRBJ2-7; no reliable D call. Germline CDR1 MGHRA, CDR2 YSYEKL. With 3 bases removed from V and 3 bases from J, the gap between germline ends came to 15 bases. CDR3 length: 15 residues.

This clonotype was found many times. The rearrangement links TRBV11-3 to TRBJ2-3, with 11 nucleotides matching TRBD1. The CDR3 length is 15 residues. V gave up 4 bases and J gave up 5 bases; unmatched junction bases: 5. Germline V gives CDR1 SGHNT, CDR2 YENEEA. CDR3 loop: CASSSGTGGGDTQYF. The CDR3 DNA reads as TGTGCCAGCAGCTCCGGGACAGGGGGTGGAGATACGCAGTATTTT.

The chain has TRBV4-1 and TRBJ2-1, with TRBD2 matching over 13 bases. The CDR3 covers 17 residues. V lost 3 bases and J lost 2; bases outside the gene matches: 4. The germline gives CDR1 MGHRA, CDR2 YSYEKL. CDR3 residues: CASSQETSGGAYNEQFF. The CDR3 coding sequence is TGCGCCAGCAGCCAGGAAACTAGCGGGGGGGCCTACAATGAGCAGTTCTTC.

This clonotype was detected ten times or more. The chain recombines TRBV11-1 with TRBJ2-3; no clear D gene. CDR3 length: 15 amino acids. Germline assignment: CDR1 SGHAT and CDR2 FQDESV (reference sequence). Trimming took off 5 bases at V and 0 bases at J, with 12 bases between the two ends. The CDR3 spells CASSPIGSSTDTQYF. CDR3 coding DNA: TGTGCCAGCAGCCCGATCGGGTCCAGCACAGATACGCAGTATTTT.

This clonotype came up many times. V and J are TRBV5-6 and TRBJ1-4; TRBD1 agrees at 8 bases. The trim removed 0 bases at V and 8 bases at J, leaving 0 bases unmatched. CDR1 is SGHDT, CDR2 YYEEEE, per germline. The CDR3 loop spans 13 amino acids. The CDR3 DNA sequence: TGTGCCAGCAGCTTGGGGACAGGGGAAAAACTGTTTTTT. It is translated as CASSLGTGEKLFF.